This TCR beta chain was sequenced during a study of T cell responses to AZD1222 COVID-19 vaccine. General study results and limits: White British donors predominated, females outnumbered males, and clonal diversity was possibly underestimated.

The protocol was immunoSEQ multiplex PCR, while the TCRdb copy is restricted to in-frame clones and leaves out a portion. The sample shows approximately 140,000 clones, about 89% of them seen only once. The table lists this clone with a count of one. Its matching antigen is unknown. The V and J ends lost 4 bases and 6 bases, in that order; junction bases with no gene match: 9. Germline V gene sequence: CDR1 MNHEY, CDR2 SVGAGI. This CDR3 contains 15 residues. The sample consisted of peripheral blood, taken on day 0 of MenACWY control vaccination. This receptor was identified in an adult in good health. V usage is TRBV6-5 and J usage is TRBJ2-7; 10 bases map to TRBD2. This CDR3 is CASSWGVAGGGEQYF. CDR3 nucleotides: TGTGCCAGCAGTTGGGGGGTAGCGGGAGGTGGCGAGCAGTACTTC.